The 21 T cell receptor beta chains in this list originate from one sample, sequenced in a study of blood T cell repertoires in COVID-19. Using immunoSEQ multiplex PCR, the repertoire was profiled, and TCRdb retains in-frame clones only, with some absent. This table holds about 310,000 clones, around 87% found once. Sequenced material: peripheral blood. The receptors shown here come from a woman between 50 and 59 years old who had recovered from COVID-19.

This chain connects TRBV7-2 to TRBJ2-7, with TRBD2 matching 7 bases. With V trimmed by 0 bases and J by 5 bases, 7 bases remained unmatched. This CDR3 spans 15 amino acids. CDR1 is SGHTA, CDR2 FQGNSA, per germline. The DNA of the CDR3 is TGTGCCAGCAGCTTAGCCACGGGAGGCCGCCACGAGCAGTACTTC. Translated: CASSLATGGRHEQYF.

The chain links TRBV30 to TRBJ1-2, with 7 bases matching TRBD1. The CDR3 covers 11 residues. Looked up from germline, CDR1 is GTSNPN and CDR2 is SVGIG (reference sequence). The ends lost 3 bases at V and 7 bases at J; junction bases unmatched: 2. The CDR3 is CAWSRGSGYTF. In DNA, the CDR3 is TGTGCCTGGAGCAGGGGGAGTGGCTACACCTTC.

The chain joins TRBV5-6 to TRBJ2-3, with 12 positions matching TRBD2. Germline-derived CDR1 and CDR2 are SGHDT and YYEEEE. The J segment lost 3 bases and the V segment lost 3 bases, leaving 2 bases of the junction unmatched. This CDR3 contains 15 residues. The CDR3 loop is CASSWTSGMTDTQYF. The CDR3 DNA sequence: TGTGCCAGCAGCTGGACTAGCGGGATGACAGATACGCAGTATTTT.

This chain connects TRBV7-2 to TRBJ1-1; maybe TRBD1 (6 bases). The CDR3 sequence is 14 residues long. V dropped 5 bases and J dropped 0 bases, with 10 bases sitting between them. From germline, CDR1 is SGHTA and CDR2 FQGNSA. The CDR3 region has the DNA TGTGCCAGCAGCCCCGGGACAATGAACACTGAAGCTTTCTTT. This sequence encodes CASSPGTMNTEAFF.

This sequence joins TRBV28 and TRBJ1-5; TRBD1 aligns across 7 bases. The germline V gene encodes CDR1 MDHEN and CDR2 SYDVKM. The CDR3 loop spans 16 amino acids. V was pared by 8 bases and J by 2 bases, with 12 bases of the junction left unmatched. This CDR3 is CASGVTGVVGNQPQHF. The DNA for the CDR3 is TGTGCCAGCGGTGTCACAGGGGTTGTAGGCAATCAGCCCCAGCATTTT. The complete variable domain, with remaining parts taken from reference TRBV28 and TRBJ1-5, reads DVKVTQSSRYLVKRTGEKVFLECVQDMDHENMFWYRQDPGLGLRLIYFSYDVKMKEKGDIPEGYSVSREKKERFSLILESASTNQTSMYLCASGVTGVVGNQPQHFGDGTRLSIL.

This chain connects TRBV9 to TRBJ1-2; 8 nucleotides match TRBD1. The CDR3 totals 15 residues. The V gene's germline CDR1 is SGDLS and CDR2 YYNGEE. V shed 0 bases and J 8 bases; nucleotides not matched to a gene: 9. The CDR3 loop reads CASSVGGQGSGGYTF. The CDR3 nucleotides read TGTGCCAGCAGCGTAGGTGGACAGGGTTCGGGCGGCTACACCTTC. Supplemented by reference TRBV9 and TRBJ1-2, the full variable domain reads DSGVTQTPKHLITATGQRVTLRCSPRSGDLSVYWYQQSLDQGLQFLIQYYNGEERAKGNILERFSAQQFPDLHSELNLSSLELGDSALYFCASSVGGQGSGGYTFGSGTRLTVV.

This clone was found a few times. CDR3 nucleotide sequence: TGCGCCAGCAGCCAGGCCCCCCCAGCGGGGGCCAATGACAATGAGCAGTTCTTC. Translated: CASSQAPPAGANDNEQFF. The chain combines TRBV4-1 with TRBJ2-1, with 8 bases matching TRBD2. The CDR3 consists of 18 residues. CDR1 MGHRA and CDR2 YSYEKL come from the germline V gene. Trimming at V came to 3 bases and at J to 5 bases, leaving 15 bases not matched to a gene.

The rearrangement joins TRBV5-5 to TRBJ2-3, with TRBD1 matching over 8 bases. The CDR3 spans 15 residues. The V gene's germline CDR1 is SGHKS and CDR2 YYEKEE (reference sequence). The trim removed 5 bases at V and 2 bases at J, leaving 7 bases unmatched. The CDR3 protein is CASRSNRGDTDTQYF. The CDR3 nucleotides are TGTGCCAGCAGGTCGAACAGGGGGGACACAGATACGCAGTATTTT.

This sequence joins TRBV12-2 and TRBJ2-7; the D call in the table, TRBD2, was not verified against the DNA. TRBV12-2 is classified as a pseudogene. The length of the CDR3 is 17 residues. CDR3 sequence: CASRLKVRAGGAYEQYF. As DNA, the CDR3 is TGTGCAAGTCGCTTAAAAGTCAGGGCTGGGGGGGCCTACGAGCAGTACTTC.

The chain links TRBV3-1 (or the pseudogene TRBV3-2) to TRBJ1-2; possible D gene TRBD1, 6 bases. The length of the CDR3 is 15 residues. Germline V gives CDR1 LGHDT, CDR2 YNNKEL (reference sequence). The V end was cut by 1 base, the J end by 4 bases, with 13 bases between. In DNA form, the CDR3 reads TGTGCCAGCAGCCAAGTGGGGGGGCTTGGCTATGGCTACACCTTC. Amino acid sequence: CASSQVGGLGYGYTF.

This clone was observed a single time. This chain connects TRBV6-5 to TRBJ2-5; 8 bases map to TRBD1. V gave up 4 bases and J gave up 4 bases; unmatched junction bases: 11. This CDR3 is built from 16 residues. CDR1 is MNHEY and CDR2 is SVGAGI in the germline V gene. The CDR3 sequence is CASSSLLDRAGETQYF. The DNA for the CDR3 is TGTGCCAGCAGTTCCCTGCTGGACAGGGCGGGAGAGACCCAGTACTTC.

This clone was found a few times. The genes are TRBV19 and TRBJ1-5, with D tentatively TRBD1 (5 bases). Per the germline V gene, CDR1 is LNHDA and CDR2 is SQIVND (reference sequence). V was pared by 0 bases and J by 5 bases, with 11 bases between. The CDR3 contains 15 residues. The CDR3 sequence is CASSIDPPGYQPQHF. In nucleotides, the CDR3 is TGTGCCAGTAGTATAGATCCTCCAGGGTATCAGCCCCAGCATTTT.

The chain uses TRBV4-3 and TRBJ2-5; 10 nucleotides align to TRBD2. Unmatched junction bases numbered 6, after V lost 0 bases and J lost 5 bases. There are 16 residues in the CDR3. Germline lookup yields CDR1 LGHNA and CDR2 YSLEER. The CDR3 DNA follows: TGCGCCAGCAGCCAAGATAGGCTAGCGGGAGTTGAGACCCAGTACTTC. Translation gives CASSQDRLAGVETQYF.

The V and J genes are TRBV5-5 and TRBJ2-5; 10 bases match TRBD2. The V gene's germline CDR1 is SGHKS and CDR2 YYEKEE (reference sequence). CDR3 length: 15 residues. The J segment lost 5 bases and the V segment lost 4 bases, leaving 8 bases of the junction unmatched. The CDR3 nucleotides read TGTGCCAGCAGCCATAGCGGGGGGCGCGGGGAGACCCAGTACTTC. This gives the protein CASSHSGGRGETQYF. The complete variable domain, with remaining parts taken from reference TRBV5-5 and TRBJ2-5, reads DAGVTQSPTHLIKTRGQQVTLRCSPISGHKSVSWYQQVLGQGPQFIFQYYEKEERGRGNFPDRFSARQFPNYSSELNVNALLLGDSALYLCASSHSGGRGETQYFGPGTRLLVL.

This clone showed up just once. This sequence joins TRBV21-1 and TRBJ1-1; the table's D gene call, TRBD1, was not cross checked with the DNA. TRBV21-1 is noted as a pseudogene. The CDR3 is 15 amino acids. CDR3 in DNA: TGTGCCAGCTTATACAGGCTTGGGTACGGCCTAGGAGCTTTCTTT. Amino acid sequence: CASLYRLGYGLGAFF.

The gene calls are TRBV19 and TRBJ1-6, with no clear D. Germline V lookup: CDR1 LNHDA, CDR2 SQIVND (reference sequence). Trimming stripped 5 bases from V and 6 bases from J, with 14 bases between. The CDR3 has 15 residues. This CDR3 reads CASSVTRPSNSPLHF. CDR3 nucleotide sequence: TGTGCCAGTAGTGTTACCCGCCCGAGTAATTCACCCCTCCACTTT.

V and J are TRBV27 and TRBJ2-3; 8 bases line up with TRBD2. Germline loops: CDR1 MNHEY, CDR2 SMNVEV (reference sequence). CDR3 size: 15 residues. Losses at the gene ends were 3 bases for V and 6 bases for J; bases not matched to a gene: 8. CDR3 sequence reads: CASSFFAGGSDTQYF. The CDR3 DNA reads TGTGCCAGCAGTTTTTTTGCGGGAGGTTCCGATACGCAGTATTTT.

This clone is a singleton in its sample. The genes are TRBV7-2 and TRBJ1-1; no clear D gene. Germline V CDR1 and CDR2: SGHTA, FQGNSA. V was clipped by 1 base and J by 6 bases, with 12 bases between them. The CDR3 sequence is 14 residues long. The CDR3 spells CASSLVAGSPEAFF. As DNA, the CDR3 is TGTGCCAGCAGCTTAGTGGCCGGGTCGCCTGAAGCTTTCTTT.

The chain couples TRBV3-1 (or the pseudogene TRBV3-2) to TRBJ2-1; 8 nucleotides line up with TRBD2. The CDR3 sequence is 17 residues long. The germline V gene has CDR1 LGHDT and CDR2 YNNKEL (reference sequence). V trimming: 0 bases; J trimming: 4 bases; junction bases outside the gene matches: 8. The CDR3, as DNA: TGTGCCAGCAGCCAAGATTGGGTTAGCGGGGTATACAATGAGCAGTTCTTC. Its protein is CASSQDWVSGVYNEQFF.

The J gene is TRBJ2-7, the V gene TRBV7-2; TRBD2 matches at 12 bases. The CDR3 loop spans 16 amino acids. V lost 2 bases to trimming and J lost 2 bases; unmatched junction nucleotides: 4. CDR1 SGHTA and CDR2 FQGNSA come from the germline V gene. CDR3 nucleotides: TGTGCCAGCAGCTTACTTCCTAGCGGGGGGGCCTACGAGCAGTACTTC. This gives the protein CASSLLPSGGAYEQYF.

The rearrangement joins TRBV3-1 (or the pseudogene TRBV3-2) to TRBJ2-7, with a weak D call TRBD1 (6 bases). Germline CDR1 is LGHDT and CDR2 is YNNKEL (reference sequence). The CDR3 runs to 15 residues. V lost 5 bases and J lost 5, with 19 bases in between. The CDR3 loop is CASSKIHLEGDEQYF. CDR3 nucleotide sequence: TGTGCCAGCAGCAAAATCCACCTCGAGGGGGACGAGCAGTACTTC.